These 7 T cell receptor beta chains came from one sample sequenced in a study of PD-L1 blockade in urothelial cancer. Documented time point: peripheral blood 6 weeks after treatment start. TCRdb's copy holds only in-frame clones and misses some; the assay was immunoSEQ multiplex PCR. The sample comprises 25,000 to 30,000 clones, about 79% of which are singletons, and approximately 3.3% rests with the top ten. The input for sequencing was PBMCs, taken around atezolizumab (anti-PD-L1) treatment. The receptors were gathered from a man in his 70s with urothelial cancer.

V gene TRBV5-6 combines with J gene TRBJ1-1; 7 bases fit TRBD1. This CDR3 region has 15 residues. Germline V gene data show CDR1 as SGHDT and CDR2 as YYEEEE. Trimming removed 4 bases from V and 4 bases from J; junction bases left unmatched: 10. DNA for the CDR3: TGTGCCAGCAGCCCCGCGGGGAGACAGGGCACTGAAGCTTTCTTT. Amino acids: CASSPAGRQGTEAFF.

The chain couples TRBV13 to TRBJ2-5; TRBD1 might be the D (5 bases). Trimming removed 2 bases from V and 5 bases from J, with 12 bases in between. There are 14 residues in the CDR3. The germline CDR1 and CDR2 sequences are PRHDT and FYEKMQ (reference sequence). CDR3 loop: CASSLRQGVETQYF. The CDR3 region has the DNA TGTGCCAGCAGCTTAAGGCAGGGCGTTGAGACCCAGTACTTC.

The chain links TRBV7-9 to TRBJ1-1, with D possibly TRBD1 on 5 matching bases. There are 13 residues in the CDR3. CDR1 is SEHNR and CDR2 is FQNEAQ in the germline V gene (reference sequence). V lost 3 bases and J 2 bases, leaving 7 bases between the germline ends. The CDR3 nucleotides are TGTGCCAGCAGCTTGTGGGGCAACACTGAAGCTTTCTTT. It is translated as CASSLWGNTEAFF.

This clone was recorded only once. The V gene is TRBV7-8, the J gene TRBJ1-1; D gene uncertain. The CDR3 has 15 residues. Germline CDR1 reads SGHVS; CDR2 reads FQNEAQ. V was shortened by 1 base and J by 2 bases, with 11 bases between the two germline ends. This CDR3 is CASSLDWAGNTEAFF. DNA of the CDR3: TGTGCCAGCAGCTTAGATTGGGCCGGAAACACTGAAGCTTTCTTT.

The rearrangement uses TRBV28 and TRBJ2-2, with D perhaps TRBD1 (6 bases). The CDR3 spans 15 residues. CDR1 is MDHEN, CDR2 SYDVKM, per germline. The V gene lost 4 bases and the J gene lost 0 bases, with 9 bases spanning the gap. The CDR3 loop reads CASSWRQANTGELFF. The DNA of the CDR3 is TGTGCCAGCAGTTGGAGACAGGCGAACACCGGGGAGCTGTTTTTT. Based on the CDR3 plus reference TRBV28 and TRBJ2-2, the full variable domain is DVKVTQSSRYLVKRTGEKVFLECVQDMDHENMFWYRQDPGLGLRLIYFSYDVKMKEKGDIPEGYSVSREKKERFSLILESASTNQTSMYLCASSWRQANTGELFFGEGSRLTVL.

This sequence joins TRBV4-3 and TRBJ2-7; D ambiguous. V lost 7 bases and J lost 2, with 12 bases in between. This CDR3 region has 13 residues. Germline assignment: CDR1 LGHNA and CDR2 YSLEER. The CDR3 loop reads CASTRPVTYEQYF. In DNA, the CDR3 is TGCGCCAGCACGAGGCCGGTTACCTACGAGCAGTACTTC.

The chain is built from TRBV29-1 and TRBJ2-2, with D perhaps TRBD1 (7 bases). The CDR3 is 15 residues long. The germline V and J ends were trimmed by 7 bases and 4 bases, with 19 bases remaining between them. The germline CDR1 and CDR2 sequences are SQVTM and ANQGSEA. The CDR3 nucleotides read TGCAGCGCAGGGGGGTCCTCGAAGCTCACCGGGGAGCTGTTTTTT. This gives the protein CSAGGSSKLTGELFF.